The source of this TCR beta chain is a study of early T cells in non-severe SARS-CoV-2 infection. TCRdb re-called the 5' RACE reads with MiXCR, one entry per CDR3 protein. The sample comprises some 34,000 distinct CDR3 sequences, approximately 9.9% of which are singletons, and 12% rests with the top ten. V lost 2 bases and J lost 4, with 9 bases in between. The CDR3 totals 14 residues. The sample holds many counts of this clonotype. The sequence derives from an adult who was a healthcare worker with PCR-confirmed SARS-CoV-2 infection or an uninfected control (not recorded which). The chain uses TRBV12-3 or TRBV12-4 and TRBJ1-5; D gene uncertain. Sequencing used whole blood. The CDR3 loop is CASSLLRGNQPQHF. CDR3 nucleotide sequence: TGTGCCAGCAGTTTACTGCGTGGGAATCAGCCCCAGCATTTT.